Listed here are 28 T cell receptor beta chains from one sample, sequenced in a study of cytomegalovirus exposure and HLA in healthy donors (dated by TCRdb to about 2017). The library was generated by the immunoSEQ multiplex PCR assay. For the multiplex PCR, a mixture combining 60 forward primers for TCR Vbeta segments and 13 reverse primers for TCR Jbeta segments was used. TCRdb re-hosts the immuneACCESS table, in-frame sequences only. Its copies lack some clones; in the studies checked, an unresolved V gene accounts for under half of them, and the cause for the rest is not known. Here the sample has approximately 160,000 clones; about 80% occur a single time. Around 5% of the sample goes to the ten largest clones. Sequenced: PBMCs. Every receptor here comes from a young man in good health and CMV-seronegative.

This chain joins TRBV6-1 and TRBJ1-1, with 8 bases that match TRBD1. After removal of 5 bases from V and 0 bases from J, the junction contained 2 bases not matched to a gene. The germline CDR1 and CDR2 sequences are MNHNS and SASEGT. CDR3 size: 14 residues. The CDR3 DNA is TGTGCCAGCAGTTTGGGACAGGTGAACACTGAAGCTTTCTTT. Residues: CASSLGQVNTEAFF.

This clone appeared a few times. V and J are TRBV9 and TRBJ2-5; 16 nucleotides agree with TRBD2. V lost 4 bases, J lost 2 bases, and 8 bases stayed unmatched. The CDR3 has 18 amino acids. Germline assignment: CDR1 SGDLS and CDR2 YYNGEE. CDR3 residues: CASSSQGTSGREQETQYF. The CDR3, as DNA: TGTGCCAGCAGCTCCCAAGGGACTAGCGGGAGGGAACAAGAGACCCAGTACTTC. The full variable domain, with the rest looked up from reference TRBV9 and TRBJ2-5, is DSGVTQTPKHLITATGQRVTLRCSPRSGDLSVYWYQQSLDQGLQFLIQYYNGEERAKGNILERFSAQQFPDLHSELNLSSLELGDSALYFCASSSQGTSGREQETQYFGPGTRLLVL.

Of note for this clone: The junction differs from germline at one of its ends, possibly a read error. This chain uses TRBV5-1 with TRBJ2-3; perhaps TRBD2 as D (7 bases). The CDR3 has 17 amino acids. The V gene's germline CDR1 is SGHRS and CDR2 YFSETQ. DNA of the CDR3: TGCGCCAGCAGTTTGGGGGCTAGGGGGGGAATCTCCGATACGCAGTATTTT. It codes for CASSLGARGGISDTQYF.

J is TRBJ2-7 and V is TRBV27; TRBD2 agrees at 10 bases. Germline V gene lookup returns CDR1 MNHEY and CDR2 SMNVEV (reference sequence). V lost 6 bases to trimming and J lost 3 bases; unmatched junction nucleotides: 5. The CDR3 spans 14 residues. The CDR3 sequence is CASSSLAGGYEQYF. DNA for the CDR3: TGTGCCAGCAGCTCCTTAGCGGGAGGCTACGAGCAGTACTTC.

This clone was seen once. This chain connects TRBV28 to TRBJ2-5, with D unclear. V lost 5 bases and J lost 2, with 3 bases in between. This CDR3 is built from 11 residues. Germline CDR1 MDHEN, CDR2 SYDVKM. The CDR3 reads CASSIQETQYF. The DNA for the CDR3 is TGTGCCAGCAGTATACAAGAGACCCAGTACTTC.

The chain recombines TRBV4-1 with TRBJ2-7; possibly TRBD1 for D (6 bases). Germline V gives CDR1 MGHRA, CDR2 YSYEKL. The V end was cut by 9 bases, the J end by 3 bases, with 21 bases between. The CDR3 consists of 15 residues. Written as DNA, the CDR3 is TGCGCCAGTACCCCTATTCCGGACAGTAACTACGAGCAGTACTTC. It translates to CASTPIPDSNYEQYF.

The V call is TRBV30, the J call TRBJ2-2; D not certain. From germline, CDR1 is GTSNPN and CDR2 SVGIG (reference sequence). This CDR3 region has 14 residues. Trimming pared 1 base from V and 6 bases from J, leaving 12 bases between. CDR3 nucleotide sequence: TGTGCCTGGAGTGGGTTAGTCGTGGCCGGGGAGCTGTTTTTT. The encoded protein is CAWSGLVVAGELFF.

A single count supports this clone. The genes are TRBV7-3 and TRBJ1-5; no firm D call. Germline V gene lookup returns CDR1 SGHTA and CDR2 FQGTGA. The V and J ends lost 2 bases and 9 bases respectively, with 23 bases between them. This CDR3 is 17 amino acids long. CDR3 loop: CASSLGRPRIGAGPQHF. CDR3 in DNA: TGTGCCAGCAGCTTAGGGAGGCCACGGATAGGAGCTGGGCCCCAGCATTTT.

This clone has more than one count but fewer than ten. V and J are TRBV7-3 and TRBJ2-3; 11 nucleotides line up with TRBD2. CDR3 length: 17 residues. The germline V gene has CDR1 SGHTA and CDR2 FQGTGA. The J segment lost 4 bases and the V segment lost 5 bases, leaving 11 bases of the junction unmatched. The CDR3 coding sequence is TGTGCCAGCAGCCGGGCGATAGCGGGAGGGAAGGCAGATACGCAGTATTTT. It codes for CASSRAIAGGKADTQYF.

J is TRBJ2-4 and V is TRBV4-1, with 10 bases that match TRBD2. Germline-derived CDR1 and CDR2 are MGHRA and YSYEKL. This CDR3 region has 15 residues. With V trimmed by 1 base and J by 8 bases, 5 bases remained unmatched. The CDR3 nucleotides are TGCGCCAGCAGCCAAGGAGCGGGGGGGAATTACATTCAGTACTTC. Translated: CASSQGAGGNYIQYF.

The chain's CDR3 is CASSQDLPFEPATYGYTF. CDR3 in DNA: TGCGCCAGCAGCCAAGATCTTCCATTCGAACCCGCTACCTATGGCTACACCTTC. This chain links TRBV4-3 with TRBJ1-2; no definite D call. From germline, CDR1 is LGHNA and CDR2 YSLEER. Trimming took off 0 bases at V and 4 bases at J, with 21 bases between the two ends. There are 18 residues in the CDR3.

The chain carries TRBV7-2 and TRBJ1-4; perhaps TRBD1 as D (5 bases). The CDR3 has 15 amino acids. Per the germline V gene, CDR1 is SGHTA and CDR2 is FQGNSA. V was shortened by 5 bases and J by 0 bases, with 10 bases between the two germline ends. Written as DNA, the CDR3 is TGTGCCAGCAGCCGCGTCAGGGCAACTAATGAAAAACTGTTTTTT. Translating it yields CASSRVRATNEKLFF.

Here the CDR3 DNA reads TGCGCCAGCAGCTTACCCCAGGGGGACATTGATGAGCAGTTCTTC. Translating it yields CASSLPQGDIDEQFF. This chain connects TRBV5-1 to TRBJ2-1, with 7 nucleotides matching TRBD1. Per germline, CDR1 SGHRS and CDR2 YFSETQ. The CDR3 runs to 15 residues. With V trimmed by 2 bases and J by 8 bases, 10 bases remained unmatched.

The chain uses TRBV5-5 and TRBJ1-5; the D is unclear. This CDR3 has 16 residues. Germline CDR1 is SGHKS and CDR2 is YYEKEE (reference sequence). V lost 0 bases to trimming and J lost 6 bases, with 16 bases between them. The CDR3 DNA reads TGTGCCAGCAGCTTGGTCGTCAGAGCAGGAACTCAGCCCCAGCATTTT. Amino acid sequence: CASSLVVRAGTQPQHF.

Here the CDR3 reads CAIKVAGGTGELFF. Written as DNA, the CDR3 is TGTGCCATCAAAGTGGCGGGGGGCACCGGGGAGCTGTTTTTT. This sequence joins TRBV10-3 and TRBJ2-2, with 8 nucleotides matching TRBD2. The CDR3 is 14 residues long. Germline assignment: CDR1 ENHRY and CDR2 SYGVKD. V lost 7 bases, J lost 4 bases, and 5 bases stayed unmatched.

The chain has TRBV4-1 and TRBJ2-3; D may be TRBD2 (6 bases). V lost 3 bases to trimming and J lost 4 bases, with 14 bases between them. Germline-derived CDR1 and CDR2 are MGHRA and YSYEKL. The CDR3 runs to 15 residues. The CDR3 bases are TGCGCCAGCAGCCAGAAGACTAGTTTTTCAGATACGCAGTATTTT. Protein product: CASSQKTSFSDTQYF.

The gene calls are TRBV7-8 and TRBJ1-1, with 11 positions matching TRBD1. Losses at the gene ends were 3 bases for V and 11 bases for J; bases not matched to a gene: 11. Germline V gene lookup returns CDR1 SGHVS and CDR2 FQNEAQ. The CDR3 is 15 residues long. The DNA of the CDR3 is TGTGCCAGCAGCTTCGAATACAGGACAGGGGGCGCGGCTTTCTTT. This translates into CASSFEYRTGGAAFF.

The CDR3, as DNA: TGTGCCATCAGGGGGACAGGGAAGAATGAAAAACTGTTTTTT. Amino acid sequence: CAIRGTGKNEKLFF. The chain links TRBV10-3 to TRBJ1-4; 9 bases map to TRBD1. V lost 6 bases and J lost 5; bases outside the gene matches: 4. CDR3 length: 14 amino acids. Germline lookup yields CDR1 ENHRY and CDR2 SYGVKD.

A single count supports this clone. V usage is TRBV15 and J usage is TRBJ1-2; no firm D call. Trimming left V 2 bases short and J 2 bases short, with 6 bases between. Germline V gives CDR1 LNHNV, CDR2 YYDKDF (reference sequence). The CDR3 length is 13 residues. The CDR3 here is CATSRRENYGYTF. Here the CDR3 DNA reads TGTGCCACCAGCAGAAGAGAGAACTATGGCTACACCTTC. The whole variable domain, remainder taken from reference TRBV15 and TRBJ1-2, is DAMVIQNPRYQVTQFGKPVTLSCSQTLNHNVMYWYQQKSSQAPKLLFHYYDKDFNNEADTPDNFQSRRPNTSFCFLDIRSPGLGDTAMYLCATSRRENYGYTFGSGTRLTVV.

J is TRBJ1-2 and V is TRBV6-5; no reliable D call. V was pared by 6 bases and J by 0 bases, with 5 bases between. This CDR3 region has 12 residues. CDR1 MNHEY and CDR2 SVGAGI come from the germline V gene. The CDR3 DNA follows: TGTGCCAGCAGCCCAACTAACTATGGCTACACCTTC. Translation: CASSPTNYGYTF.

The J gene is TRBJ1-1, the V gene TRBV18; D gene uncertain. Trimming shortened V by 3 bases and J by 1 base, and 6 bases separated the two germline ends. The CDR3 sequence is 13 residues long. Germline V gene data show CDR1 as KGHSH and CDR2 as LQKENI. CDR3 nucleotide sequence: TGTGCCAGCTCACCGGGCTCGAACACTGAAGCTTTCTTT. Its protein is CASSPGSNTEAFF.

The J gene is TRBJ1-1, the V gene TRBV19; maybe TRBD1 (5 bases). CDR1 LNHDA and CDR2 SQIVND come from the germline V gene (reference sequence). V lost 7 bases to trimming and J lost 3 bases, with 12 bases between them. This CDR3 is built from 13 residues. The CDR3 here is CASTPRGDTEAFF. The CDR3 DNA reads TGTGCCAGTACCCCCCGGGGGGACACTGAAGCTTTCTTT.

This CDR3 reads CAISDSGGAYEQYF. CDR3 coding DNA: TGTGCCATCAGTGATTCGGGAGGGGCCTACGAGCAGTACTTC. This sequence joins TRBV10-3 and TRBJ2-7, with TRBD2 identical over 8 bases. Germline V gene data show CDR1 as ENHRY and CDR2 as SYGVKD. Losses at the gene ends were 3 bases for V and 2 bases for J; bases not matched to a gene: 3. The CDR3 is made up of 14 amino acids.

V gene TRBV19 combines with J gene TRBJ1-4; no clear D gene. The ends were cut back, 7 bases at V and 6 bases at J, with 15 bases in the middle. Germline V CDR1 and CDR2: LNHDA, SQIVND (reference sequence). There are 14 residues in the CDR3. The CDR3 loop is CASTPRERDEKLFF. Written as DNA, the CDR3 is TGTGCCAGTACCCCAAGGGAGAGGGATGAAAAACTGTTTTTT. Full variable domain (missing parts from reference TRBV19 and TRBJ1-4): DGGITQSPKYLFRKEGQNVTLSCEQNLNHDAMYWYRQDPGQGLRLIYYSQIVNDFQKGDIAEGYSVSREKKESFPLTVTSAQKNPTAFYLCASTPRERDEKLFFGSGTQLSVL.

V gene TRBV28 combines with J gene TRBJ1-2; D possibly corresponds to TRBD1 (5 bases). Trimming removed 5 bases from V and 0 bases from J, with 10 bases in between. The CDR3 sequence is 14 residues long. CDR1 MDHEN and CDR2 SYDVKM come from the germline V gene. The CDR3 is CASSPGLTNYGYTF. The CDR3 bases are TGTGCCAGCAGTCCGGGACTGACTAACTATGGCTACACCTTC.

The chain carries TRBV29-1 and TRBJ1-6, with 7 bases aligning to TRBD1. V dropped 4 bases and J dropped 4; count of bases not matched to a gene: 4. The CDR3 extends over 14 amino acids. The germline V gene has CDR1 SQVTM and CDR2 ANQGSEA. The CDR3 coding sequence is TGCAGCGTTGCCGGGACAGAGTATAATTCACCCCTCCACTTT. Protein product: CSVAGTEYNSPLHF.

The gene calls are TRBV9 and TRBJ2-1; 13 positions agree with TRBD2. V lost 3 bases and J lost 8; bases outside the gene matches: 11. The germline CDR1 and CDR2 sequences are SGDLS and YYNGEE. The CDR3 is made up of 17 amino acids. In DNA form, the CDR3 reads TGTGCCAGCAGCGGGACTAGCGGGAGACCCGTGATCTATGAGCAGTTCTTC. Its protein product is CASSGTSGRPVIYEQFF.

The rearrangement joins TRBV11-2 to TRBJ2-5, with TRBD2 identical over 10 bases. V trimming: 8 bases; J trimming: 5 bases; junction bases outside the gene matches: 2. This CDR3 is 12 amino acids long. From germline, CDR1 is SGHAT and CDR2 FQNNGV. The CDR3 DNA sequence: TGTGCCAGCGAGCGGGGGGGTGAGACCCAGTACTTC. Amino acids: CASERGGETQYF.